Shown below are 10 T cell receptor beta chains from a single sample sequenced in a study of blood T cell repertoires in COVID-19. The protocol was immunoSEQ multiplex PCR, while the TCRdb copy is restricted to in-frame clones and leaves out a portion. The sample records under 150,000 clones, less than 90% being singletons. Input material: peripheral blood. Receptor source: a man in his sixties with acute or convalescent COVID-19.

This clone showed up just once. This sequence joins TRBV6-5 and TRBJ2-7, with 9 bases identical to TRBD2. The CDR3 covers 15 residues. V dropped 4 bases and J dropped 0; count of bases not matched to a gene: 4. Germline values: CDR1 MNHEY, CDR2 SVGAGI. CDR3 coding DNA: TGTGCCAGCAGTTCCATAGCGGGAGACTCCTACGAGCAGTACTTC. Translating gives CASSSIAGDSYEQYF.

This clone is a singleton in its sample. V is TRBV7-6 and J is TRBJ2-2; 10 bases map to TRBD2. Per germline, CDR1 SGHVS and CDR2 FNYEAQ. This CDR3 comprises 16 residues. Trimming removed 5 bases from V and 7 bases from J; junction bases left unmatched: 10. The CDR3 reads CASSLFASGSGGELFF. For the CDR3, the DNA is TGTGCCAGCAGCCTCTTCGCTAGCGGGAGTGGCGGGGAGCTGTTTTTT.

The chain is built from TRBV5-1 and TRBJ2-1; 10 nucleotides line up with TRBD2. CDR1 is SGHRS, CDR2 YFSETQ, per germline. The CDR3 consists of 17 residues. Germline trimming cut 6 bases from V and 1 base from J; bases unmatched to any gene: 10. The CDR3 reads CASKSGRAQFSYNEQFF. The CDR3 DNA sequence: TGCGCCAGCAAGAGCGGGAGGGCACAGTTTTCCTACAATGAGCAGTTCTTC.

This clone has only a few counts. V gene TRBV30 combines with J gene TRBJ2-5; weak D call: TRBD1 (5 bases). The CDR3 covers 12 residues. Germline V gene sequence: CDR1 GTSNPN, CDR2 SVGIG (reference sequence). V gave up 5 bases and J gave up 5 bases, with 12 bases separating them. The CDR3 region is CAWSGNGETQYF. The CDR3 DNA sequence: TGTGCCTGGTCAGGGAACGGGGAGACCCAGTACTTC.

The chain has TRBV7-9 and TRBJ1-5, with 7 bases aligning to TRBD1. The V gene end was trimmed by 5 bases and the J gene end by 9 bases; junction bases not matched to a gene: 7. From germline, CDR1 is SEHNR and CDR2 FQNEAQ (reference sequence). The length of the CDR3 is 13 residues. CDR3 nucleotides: TGTGCCAGCAGCAGGGGACAGACGGCGCCCCAGCATTTT. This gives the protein CASSRGQTAPQHF. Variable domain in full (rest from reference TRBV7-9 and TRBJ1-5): DTGVSQNPRHKITKRGQNVTFRCDPISEHNRLYWYRQTLGQGPEFLTYFQNEAQLEKSRLLSDRFSAERPKGSFSTLEIQRTEQGDSAMYLCASSRGQTAPQHFGDGTRLSIL.

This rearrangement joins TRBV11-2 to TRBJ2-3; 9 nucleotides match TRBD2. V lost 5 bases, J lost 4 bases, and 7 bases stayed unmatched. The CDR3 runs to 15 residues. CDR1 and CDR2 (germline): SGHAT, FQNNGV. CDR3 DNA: TGTGCCAGCAGCACGGGACTAGCTGAAGCAGATACGCAGTATTTT. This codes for CASSTGLAEADTQYF.

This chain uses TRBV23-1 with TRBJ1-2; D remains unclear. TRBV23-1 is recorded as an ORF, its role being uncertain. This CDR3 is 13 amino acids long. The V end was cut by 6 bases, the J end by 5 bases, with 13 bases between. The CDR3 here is CASSRGGPYGYTF. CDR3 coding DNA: TGCGCCAGCAGCCGGGGAGGGCCTTATGGCTACACCTTC.

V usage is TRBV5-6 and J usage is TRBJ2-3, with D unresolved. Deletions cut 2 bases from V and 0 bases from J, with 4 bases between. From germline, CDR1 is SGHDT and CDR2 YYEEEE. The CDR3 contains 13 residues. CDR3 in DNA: TGTGCCAGCAGCTTACAAAGCACAGATACGCAGTATTTT. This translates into CASSLQSTDTQYF.

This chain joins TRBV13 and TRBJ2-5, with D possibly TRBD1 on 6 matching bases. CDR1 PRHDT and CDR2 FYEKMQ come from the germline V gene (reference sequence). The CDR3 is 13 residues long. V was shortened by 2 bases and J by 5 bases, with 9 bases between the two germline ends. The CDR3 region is CASSLWGPETQYF. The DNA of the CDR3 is TGTGCCAGCAGCTTATGGGGGCCGGAGACCCAGTACTTC.

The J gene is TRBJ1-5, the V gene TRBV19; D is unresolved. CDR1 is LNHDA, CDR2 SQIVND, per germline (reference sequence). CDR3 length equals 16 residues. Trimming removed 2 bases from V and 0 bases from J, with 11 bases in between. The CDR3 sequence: CASSIIGVNSNQPQHF. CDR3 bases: TGTGCCAGTAGTATAATCGGGGTCAATAGCAATCAGCCCCAGCATTTT.